The next 27 T cell receptor beta chains were all read from a single sample in a study of cytomegalovirus exposure and HLA in healthy donors. It was with 60 Vbeta and 13 Jbeta primers that the PCR ran. Profiled with immunoSEQ multiplex PCR; TCRdb holds only in-frame clones, not every one. The sample has under 200,000 clones, around 80% seen once. The specimen was PBMCs. The receptors here all came from a man younger than 35 in good health and CMV-seronegative.

The V gene is TRBV4-3, the J gene TRBJ2-7; the match to TRBD1 covers 10 bases. Germline CDR1 reads LGHNA; CDR2 reads YSLEER. Losses at the gene ends were 2 bases for V and 5 bases for J; bases not matched to a gene: 9. This CDR3 is 16 amino acids long. The CDR3 DNA sequence: TGCGCCAGCAGCCAATGGTGGACAGGGGGGTTCGACGAGCAGTACTTC. Translation: CASSQWWTGGFDEQYF.

The gene calls are TRBV5-4 and TRBJ2-3; 12 bases agree with TRBD2. CDR3 length equals 16 residues. Per the germline V gene, CDR1 is SGHNT and CDR2 is YYREEE (reference sequence). J gave up 2 bases and V 3 bases, and 4 bases lay outside the gene matches. The CDR3 sequence: CASSSGLAGATDTQYF. The DNA for the CDR3 is TGTGCCAGCAGCTCGGGACTAGCGGGCGCCACAGATACGCAGTATTTT.

The chain carries TRBV19 and TRBJ2-3; perhaps TRBD2 as D (7 bases). The CDR3 consists of 15 residues. The germline CDR1 and CDR2 sequences are LNHDA and SQIVND (reference sequence). Trimming left V 7 bases short and J 0 bases short, with 14 bases between. In DNA form, the CDR3 reads TGTGCCAGTAATCAGGGGAGGGTAAGCACAGATACGCAGTATTTT. It translates to CASNQGRVSTDTQYF.

J is TRBJ2-5 and V is TRBV4-2; weak D call: TRBD1 (5 bases). The germline V and J ends were trimmed by 1 base and 0 bases, with 9 bases remaining between them. The CDR3 runs to 15 residues. From germline, CDR1 is LGHNA and CDR2 YNFKEQ. For the CDR3, the DNA is TGTGCCAGCAGCCAAGGGCAGACAGACCAAGAGACCCAGTACTTC. Its protein is CASSQGQTDQETQYF.

CDR3 amino acids: CASSDSGRDYEQYF. CDR3 DNA sequence: TGTGCCAGCAGCGATAGCGGGAGGGACTACGAGCAGTACTTC. This chain joins TRBV9 and TRBJ2-7, with 11 nucleotides matching TRBD2. From germline, CDR1 is SGDLS and CDR2 YYNGEE. The CDR3 consists of 14 residues. V was pared by 3 bases and J by 3 bases, with 2 bases of the junction left unmatched.

The rearrangement links TRBV19 to TRBJ1-3; D gene uncertain. The length of the CDR3 is 14 residues. V was pared by 4 bases and J by 0 bases, with 7 bases between. Germline-derived CDR1 and CDR2 are LNHDA and SQIVND (reference sequence). CDR3 in DNA: TGTGCCAGTAGTAACGGTGCCTCTGGAAACACCATATATTTT. This sequence encodes CASSNGASGNTIYF.

The chain links TRBV19 to TRBJ1-5; weak D call: TRBD1 (5 bases). Germline V gives CDR1 LNHDA, CDR2 SQIVND (reference sequence). This CDR3 is 11 amino acids long. The CDR3 spells CVSGEGEPQHF. CDR3 DNA: TGTGTCTCGGGGGAGGGAGAGCCCCAGCATTTT.

This clone was counted a single time. The gene calls are TRBV4-3 and TRBJ2-3, with 10 bases identical to TRBD2. The ends lost 0 bases at V and 2 bases at J; junction bases unmatched: 2. CDR3 length equals 16 residues. Germline assignment: CDR1 LGHNA and CDR2 YSLEER. CDR3 sequence: CASSQETSGTTDTQYF. The DNA of the CDR3 is TGCGCCAGCAGCCAAGAAACTAGCGGGACCACAGATACGCAGTATTTT.

This chain joins TRBV5-4 and TRBJ2-1; possible D gene TRBD1, 5 bases. Trimming shortened V by 0 bases and J by 0 bases, and 10 bases separated the two germline ends. Per germline, CDR1 SGHNT and CDR2 YYREEE (reference sequence). The CDR3 extends over 16 amino acids. The CDR3 nucleotides are TGTGCCAGCAGCTTGGGGGGCCCTCGCTCCTACAATGAGCAGTTCTTC. Residues: CASSLGGPRSYNEQFF. The whole variable domain, filled in from reference TRBV5-4 and TRBJ2-1, reads ETGVTQSPTHLIKTRGQQVTLRCSSQSGHNTVSWYQQALGQGPQFIFQYYREEENGRGNFPPRFSGLQFPNYSSELNVNALELDDSALYLCASSLGGPRSYNEQFFGPGTRLTVL.

This clone was seen a single time. This sequence joins TRBV9 and TRBJ1-2; no firm D call. The CDR3 is 13 residues long. Trimming stripped 4 bases from V and 4 bases from J, with 11 bases between. Per germline, CDR1 SGDLS and CDR2 YYNGEE. The CDR3 is CASSQSEVYGYTF. DNA for the CDR3: TGTGCCAGCAGCCAGTCAGAGGTCTATGGCTACACCTTC.

The V call is TRBV6-1, the J call TRBJ1-6; D call uncertain. The V gene's germline CDR1 is MNHNS and CDR2 SASEGT. The CDR3 is 14 amino acids. The ends were cut back, 6 bases at V and 4 bases at J, with 10 bases in the middle. DNA for the CDR3: TGTGCCAGCAGAAGCACTGGTTATAATTCACCCCTCCACTTT. It is translated as CASRSTGYNSPLHF.

The chain carries TRBV10-3 and TRBJ2-2; possible D gene TRBD1, 6 bases. The CDR3 has 12 residues. V was cut by 5 bases and J by 7 bases, with 8 bases left in between. Germline CDR1 is ENHRY and CDR2 is SYGVKD. CDR3 DNA: TGTGCCATCAGTAAGACAGGCGGGGAGCTGTTTTTT. Translating gives CAISKTGGELFF.

V is TRBV4-1 and J is TRBJ2-5, with D unclear. V gave up 2 bases and J gave up 1 base, with 8 bases separating them. CDR1 and CDR2 from the germline V gene are MGHRA and YSYEKL. The CDR3 is made up of 14 amino acids. Written as DNA, the CDR3 is TGCGCCAGCAGCCAAAATCGGGTCCAAGAGACCCAGTACTTC. Protein sequence: CASSQNRVQETQYF.

This clone was counted between two and nine times. The J gene is TRBJ2-2, the V gene TRBV9; the match to TRBD2 covers 7 bases. Germline loops: CDR1 SGDLS, CDR2 YYNGEE. Losses at the gene ends were 4 bases for V and 4 bases for J; bases not matched to a gene: 13. The CDR3 has 17 residues. CDR3 DNA: TGTGCCAGCAGCAGTGGAGGGAGGGCGGGAGCCACCGGGGAGCTGTTTTTT. As protein: CASSSGGRAGATGELFF.

The sample holds one count of this clone. J is TRBJ1-2 and V is TRBV27; unclear D gene. CDR1 and CDR2 (germline): MNHEY, SMNVEV (reference sequence). The CDR3 sequence is 14 residues long. The ends were cut back, 6 bases at V and 10 bases at J, with 21 bases in the middle. CDR3 amino acids: CASRPTAGWAPYTF. In nucleotides, the CDR3 is TGTGCCAGCAGGCCCACCGCCGGATGGGCCCCCTACACCTTC.

V and J are TRBV27 and TRBJ2-7; 7 bases agree with TRBD2. Germline V gives CDR1 MNHEY, CDR2 SMNVEV (reference sequence). V was pared by 2 bases and J by 3 bases, with 7 bases of the junction left unmatched. CDR3 length equals 15 residues. The CDR3 DNA sequence: TGTGCCAGCAGTTTAGGGGGGGGTCCGGACTACGAGCAGTACTTC. It is translated as CASSLGGGPDYEQYF.

The chain couples TRBV7-2 to TRBJ2-7; the match to TRBD2 covers 7 bases. CDR1 is SGHTA and CDR2 is FQGNSA in the germline V gene. This CDR3 is built from 15 residues. V lost 5 bases to trimming and J lost 2 bases; unmatched junction nucleotides: 9. This CDR3 reads CASSPNPGLTYEQYF. CDR3 bases: TGTGCCAGCAGCCCCAACCCGGGACTAACCTACGAGCAGTACTTC.

This sequence joins TRBV7-2 and TRBJ2-5, with D perhaps matching TRBD1 (5 bases). This CDR3 comprises 12 residues. V gave up 8 bases and J gave up 5 bases, with 12 bases separating them. Germline CDR1 is SGHTA and CDR2 is FQGNSA. The CDR3 spells CASRREEETQYF. In nucleotides, the CDR3 is TGTGCCAGCCGCAGGGAAGAGGAGACCCAGTACTTC.

This clone was counted only a few times. The chain uses TRBV30 and TRBJ2-4, with D maybe TRBD2 (7 bases). Germline CDR1 GTSNPN, CDR2 SVGIG (reference sequence). The CDR3 is made up of 14 amino acids. The germline V and J ends were trimmed by 4 bases and 5 bases, with 15 bases remaining between them. CDR3 amino acids: CAWKGGSRENIQYF. The CDR3 bases are TGTGCCTGGAAGGGGGGGTCGCGGGAAAACATTCAGTACTTC.

This clone was observed a handful of times. The chain has TRBV10-2 and TRBJ2-5; 8 bases are a match to TRBD2. Near its end, the DNA agrees better with TRBJ2-7, so the J call may be wrong. This CDR3 spans 14 amino acids. Germline CDR1 WSHSY, CDR2 SAAADI. CDR3: CASTPAGATYEQYF. CDR3 bases: TGCGCCAGCACCCCAGCGGGGGCGACCTACGAGCAGTACTTC.

V gene TRBV4-3 combines with J gene TRBJ1-1, with a weak D call TRBD1 (6 bases). The CDR3 is 16 residues long. The germline CDR1 and CDR2 sequences are LGHNA and YSLEER. Trimming cost V 0 bases and J 5 bases, with 16 bases left between them. The chain's CDR3 is CASSQDLGGGRTEAFF. The CDR3 DNA sequence: TGCGCCAGCAGCCAAGATCTTGGCGGGGGGCGAACTGAAGCTTTCTTT.

V usage is TRBV27 and J usage is TRBJ2-1, with 13 bases that match TRBD2. CDR1 MNHEY and CDR2 SMNVEV come from the germline V gene (reference sequence). With V trimmed by 2 bases and J by 9 bases, 19 bases remained unmatched. CDR3 size: 20 residues. The CDR3 loop is CASSLPYKGLAGPRFGEQFF. DNA for the CDR3: TGTGCCAGCAGTTTACCATACAAGGGACTAGCGGGGCCCCGGTTCGGTGAGCAGTTCTTC.

Comment on this clone: A junction end diverges from the germline sequence, so it may reflect a read error. The genes are TRBV7-9 and TRBJ1-2; the match to TRBD1 covers 9 bases. The germline gives CDR1 SEHNR, CDR2 FQNEAQ (reference sequence). This CDR3 spans 14 amino acids. The CDR3 spells CSSVMLTGGDGYTF. The CDR3 nucleotides read TGTTCCAGCGTCATGCTGACAGGGGGTGACGGCTACACCTTC.

This sequence joins TRBV5-1 and TRBJ2-2; D unresolved. Germline CDR1 reads SGHRS; CDR2 reads YFSETQ. V lost 3 bases and J lost 3, with 9 bases in between. This CDR3 spans 14 amino acids. CDR3 DNA: TGCGCCAGCAGCTCCAGGTACTACACCGGGGAGCTGTTTTTT. Amino acid sequence: CASSSRYYTGELFF.

This clone has only a few counts. V gene TRBV7-2 combines with J gene TRBJ2-7; 8 bases agree with TRBD1. The ends lost 5 bases at V and 1 base at J; junction bases unmatched: 10. CDR1 is SGHTA, CDR2 FQGNSA, per germline. The CDR3 is 16 residues long. CDR3 DNA sequence: TGTGCCAGCAGCCTACTGGCCGGGACAGGATCCTACGAGCAGTACTTC. This gives the protein CASSLLAGTGSYEQYF.

This clone was seen only a few times. The chain joins TRBV6-4 to TRBJ2-2, with TRBD2 matching over 8 bases. The length of the CDR3 is 14 residues. The trim removed 2 bases at V and 4 bases at J, leaving 0 bases unmatched. Per germline, CDR1 MRHNA and CDR2 SNTAGT. The DNA for the CDR3 is TGTGCCAGCAGTGACGGGACTAGCACCGGGGAGCTGTTTTTT. It encodes CASSDGTSTGELFF.

This clone has just a few counts. The V gene is TRBV7-9, the J gene TRBJ2-2, with D perhaps matching TRBD2 (5 bases). Trimming removed 7 bases at V and 6 bases at J, with 9 bases between. The germline CDR1 and CDR2 sequences are SEHNR and FQNEAQ (reference sequence). This CDR3 comprises 12 residues. DNA of the CDR3: TGTGCCAGCATGCTCGGGGCCGGGGAGCTGTTTTTT. This encodes CASMLGAGELFF.